This is a list of T cell receptor beta chains from one sample in a study of shared clonotypes between healthy human individuals. The data were produced by immunoSEQ multiplex PCR, yet TCRdb's version contains in-frame clones alone and is incomplete. The sample holds 2,500,000 or so clones, roughly 92% seen once. Material for sequencing was naive CD4+ T cells from PBMCs. These receptor sequences come from a man aged 18-30 years in good health. Some clones in this sample may be carry-over from other donors' samples. Both conserved end residues are part of each CDR3. D genes are given only for firm matches. Clone size is not always given. Where it is, it says once, few, many or a class for expanded clones.

clone_size,v_call,d_call,j_call,cdr3_length,cdr3_nt,cdr3_aa
NA,TRBV28,TRBD1,TRBJ2-5,14,TGTGCCAGCAGTACCCAGGGGGCTGGTGAGACCCAGTACTTC,CASSTQGAGETQYF
once,TRBV21-1,NA,TRBJ1-6,18,TGTGCCAGCAGCAAAAGCCCGTCCGTAAGCTCCTATAATTCACCCCTCCACTTT,CASSKSPSVSSYNSPLHF
NA,TRBV6-6,NA,TRBJ1-1,14,TGTGCCAGCAGTGGAGCACGGGAGGTGACGGAAGCTTTCTTT,CASSGAREVTEAFF
NA,TRBV7-9,TRBD1,TRBJ2-3,19,TGTGCCAGCAGCTTAAAGAGGGACAGCTTTACTTCTAGCACAGATACGCAGTATTTT,CASSLKRDSFTSSTDTQYF
NA,TRBV10-3,NA,TRBJ2-3,14,TGTGCCATCAGTACAGGACCTAGCACAGATACGCAGTATTTT,CAISTGPSTDTQYF
NA,TRBV5-6,TRBD2,TRBJ2-5,16,TGTGCCAGCAGCTTGGTTCCTAGCGGGGGAATAAAGACCCAGTACTTC,CASSLVPSGGIKTQYF
NA,TRBV5-1,TRBD2,TRBJ2-3,16,TGCGCCAGCAGCTCTATAGCGGGAAGGGTGACAGATACGCAGTATTTT,CASSSIAGRVTDTQYF
NA,TRBV6-6,NA,TRBJ1-2,12,TGTGCCAGCAACGGGGGTAACTATGGCTACACCTTC,CASNGGNYGYTF
NA,TRBV28,NA,TRBJ1-1,21,TGTGCCAGCAGTTTATGGGGCGGATTCGGGGTTTGGGAGATTATGAACACTGAAGCTTTCTTT,CASSLWGGFGVWEIMNTEAFF
NA,TRBV5-1,TRBD1,TRBJ1-1,15,TGCGCCAGCAGCGCGTTGACAGGGGCAAACACTGAAGCTTTCTTT,CASSALTGANTEAFF
NA,TRBV7-2,TRBD2,TRBJ2-1,13,TGTGCCAGCAGCCCGAGCACTAGCGGCGAGCAGTTCTTC,CASSPSTSGEQFF
NA,TRBV10-3,NA,TRBJ2-1,13,TGTGCCATCAGTGAGTCTACTTACAATGAGCAGTTCTTC,CAISESTYNEQFF
once,TRBV5-1,NA,TRBJ2-1,15,TGCGCCAGCAGCTTGGTCGGGAGAGGGTACAATGAGCAGTTCTTC,CASSLVGRGYNEQFF
NA,TRBV5-5,TRBD2,TRBJ2-3,16,TGTGCCAGCAGCTGGGGACTAGCGGGAGTGGGAGATACGCAGTATTTT,CASSWGLAGVGDTQYF
NA,TRBV7-9,TRBD1,TRBJ1-2,15,TGTGCCAGCAGCTTAGGTCGGGACAGTGAGTATGGCTACACCTTC,CASSLGRDSEYGYTF
NA,TRBV5-1,NA,TRBJ2-2,16,TGCGCCAGCAGCTTGGCTGACCCGGCTAGCTCCGGGGAGCTGTTTTTT,CASSLADPASSGELFF
NA,TRBV6-1,NA,TRBJ1-1,14,TGTGCCAGCAGTGAAGCGCATCGAAACACTGAAGCTTTCTTT,CASSEAHRNTEAFF
NA,TRBV5-4,TRBD2,TRBJ2-7,15,TGTGCCAGCAGTTCCACTAGCGGGAGGGTCTACGAGCAGTACTTC,CASSSTSGRVYEQYF
NA,TRBV6-5,NA,TRBJ2-2,11,TGTGCCAGCAGTGCAGCCGGGGAGCTGTTTTTT,CASSAAGELFF
NA,TRBV13,NA,TRBJ1-6,11,TGTGCCAGTGGGGCGAATTCACCCCTCCACTTT,CASGANSPLHF
NA,TRBV25-1,TRBD2,TRBJ2-3,18,TGTGCCAGCAGTGAATTAGGGCTAGCGGGAGGAGGCACAGATACGCAGTATTTT,CASSELGLAGGGTDTQYF
once,TRBV7-2,NA,TRBJ1-1,14,TGTGCCAGCAGCTTAGTCCTCAGGGACACTGAAGCTTTCTTT,CASSLVLRDTEAFF
few,TRBV5-1,NA,TRBJ2-7,11,TGCGCCAGCAGCTTGGGTCCCGAGCAGTACTTC,CASSLGPEQYF
NA,TRBV18,NA,TRBJ2-7,15,TGTGCCAGCTCACCCCACCAGGGGGGGGCCTACGAGCAGTACTTC,CASSPHQGGAYEQYF
once,TRBV7-3,NA,TRBJ2-2,15,TGTGCCAGCAGCCTCGGGGCCCTAAACACCGGGGAGCTGTTTTTT,CASSLGALNTGELFF
NA,TRBV6-4,TRBD2,TRBJ2-1,16,TGTGCCAGCAGTGGATTAGCGGGGAGCTCCTACAATGAGCAGTTCTTC,CASSGLAGSSYNEQFF
few,TRBV7-3,NA,TRBJ2-7,15,TGTGCCAGCAGCTTAAGTCAAGGGGCTGACTACGAGCAGTACTTC,CASSLSQGADYEQYF
NA,TRBV2,TRBD2,TRBJ2-1,14,TGTGCCAGCAGACTAGCGGGACCCTACAATGAGCAGTTCTTC,CASRLAGPYNEQFF
once,TRBV28,TRBD1,TRBJ1-1,15,TGTGCCAGCAGTGACCGTACAGGGGGCTATACTGAAGCTTTCTTT,CASSDRTGGYTEAFF
NA,TRBV7-2,TRBD1,TRBJ2-2,15,TGTGCCAGCAGCATAAGACAGGGGCGGACCGGGGAGCTGTTTTTT,CASSIRQGRTGELFF
NA,TRBV5-1,NA,TRBJ2-3,16,TGCGCCAGCAGCTTAACAGGCGGGGTTTTCCAGGATACGCAGTATTTT,CASSLTGGVFQDTQYF
NA,TRBV23-1,TRBD2,TRBJ2-3,17,TGCGCCAGCAGTCATCCCTGGCGGGGGGAGAGCACAGATACGCAGTATTTT,CASSHPWRGESTDTQYF
NA,TRBV11-2,NA,TRBJ2-7,15,TGTGCCAGCAGCCTCATCGACGGCCTCTCCTACGAGCAGTACTTC,CASSLIDGLSYEQYF